This TCR beta chain was recorded in a study of T-cell memory formation after mild COVID-19. Germline V gene sequence: CDR1 SEHNR, CDR2 FQNEAQ (reference sequence). Trimming stripped 4 bases from V and 3 bases from J, with 25 bases between. This CDR3 is built from 19 residues. One entry per CDR3 protein results from TCRdb running MiXCR on the 5' RACE reads. In the table there are over 350,000 distinct CDR3 sequences, roughly 15% of which are singletons. This clonotype has more than one count but fewer than ten. This TCR was recovered from a young man who had mild COVID-19 (a few samples of this study predate the infection). Cell type and time point are not known. The sample consisted of PBMCs or a T cell subset sorted from them (not recorded which). The chain uses TRBV7-9 and TRBJ2-1; perhaps D is TRBD1 or TRBD2 (6 bases each). The CDR3 reads CASSSPAGGSSLLYNEQFF. CDR3 DNA: TGTGCCAGCAGCTCCCCGGCCGGGGGCTCTAGCCTCCTCTACAATGAGCAGTTCTTC.